The T cell receptor (beta chain) described here comes from a study of PD-1 blockade in classical Hodgkin lymphoma. The J segment lost 1 base and the V segment lost 5 bases, leaving 9 bases of the junction unmatched. This CDR3 is built from 16 residues. CDR1 MDHEN and CDR2 SYDVKM come from the germline V gene. The assay was immunoSEQ multiplex PCR, and TCRdb's table has in-frame clones only and misses some. The sample gives some 100,000 clones, roughly 92% of which show up once; over 2.5% is in the top ten. Each patient relapsed following autologous stem cell transplantation, and prior brentuximab vedotin exposure differed.

V and J are TRBV28 and TRBJ2-3; 7 bases map to TRBD1. The specimen comprised peripheral blood mononuclear cells (PBMCs), sampled at baseline. The origin of this receptor is a human donor with classical Hodgkin lymphoma. CDR3 sequence: CASSSTGDRGTDTQYF. The DNA of the CDR3 is TGTGCCAGCAGTAGCACAGGGGATAGGGGCACAGATACGCAGTATTTT.